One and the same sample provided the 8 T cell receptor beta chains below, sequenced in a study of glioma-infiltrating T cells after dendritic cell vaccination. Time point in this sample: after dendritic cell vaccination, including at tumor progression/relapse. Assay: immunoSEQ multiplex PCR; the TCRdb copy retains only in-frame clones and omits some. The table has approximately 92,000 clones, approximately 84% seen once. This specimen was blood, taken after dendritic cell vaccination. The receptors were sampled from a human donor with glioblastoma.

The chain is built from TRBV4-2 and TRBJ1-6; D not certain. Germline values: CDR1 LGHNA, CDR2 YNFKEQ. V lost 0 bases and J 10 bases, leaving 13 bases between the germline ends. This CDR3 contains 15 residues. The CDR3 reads CASSQDKTGRSPLHF. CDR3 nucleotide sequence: TGTGCCAGCAGCCAAGATAAAACGGGGAGATCACCCCTCCACTTT.

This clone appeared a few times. The CDR3 sequence: CASSEMEGIGEAFF. The DNA for the CDR3 is TGTGCCAGCAGTGAAATGGAGGGGATAGGTGAAGCTTTCTTT. The chain is built from TRBV2 and TRBJ1-1; D perhaps matches TRBD1 (5 bases). The CDR3 length is 14 residues. V was shortened by 2 bases and J by 7 bases, with 14 bases between the two germline ends. The V gene's germline CDR1 is SNHLY and CDR2 FYNNEI.

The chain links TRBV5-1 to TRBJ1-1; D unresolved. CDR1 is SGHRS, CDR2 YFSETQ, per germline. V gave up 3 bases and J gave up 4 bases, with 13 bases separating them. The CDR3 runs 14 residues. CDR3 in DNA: TGCGCCAGCAGCTCTGGTGCCGGAGGCACTGAAGCTTTCTTT. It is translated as CASSSGAGGTEAFF.

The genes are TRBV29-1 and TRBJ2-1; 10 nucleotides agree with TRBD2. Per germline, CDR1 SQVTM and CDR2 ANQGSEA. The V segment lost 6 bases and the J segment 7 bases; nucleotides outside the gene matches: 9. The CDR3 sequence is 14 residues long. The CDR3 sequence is CSVDRGLAANEQFF. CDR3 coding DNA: TGCAGCGTAGATCGTGGACTAGCGGCAAATGAGCAGTTCTTC.

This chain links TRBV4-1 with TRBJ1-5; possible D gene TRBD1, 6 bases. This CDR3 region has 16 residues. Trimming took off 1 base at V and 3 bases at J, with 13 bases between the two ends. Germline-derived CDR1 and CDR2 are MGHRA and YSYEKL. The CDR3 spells CASSQAPGHFNQPQHF. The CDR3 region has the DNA TGCGCCAGCAGCCAAGCTCCGGGACACTTCAATCAGCCCCAGCATTTT.

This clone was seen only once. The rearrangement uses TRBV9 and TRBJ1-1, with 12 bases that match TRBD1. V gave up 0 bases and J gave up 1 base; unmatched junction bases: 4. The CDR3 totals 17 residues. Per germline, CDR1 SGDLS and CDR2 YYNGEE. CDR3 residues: CASSVGGGQGANTEAFF. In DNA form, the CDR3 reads TGTGCCAGCAGCGTAGGCGGGGGACAGGGGGCGAACACTGAAGCTTTCTTT. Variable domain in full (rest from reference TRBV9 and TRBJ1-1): DSGVTQTPKHLITATGQRVTLRCSPRSGDLSVYWYQQSLDQGLQFLIQYYNGEERAKGNILERFSAQQFPDLHSELNLSSLELGDSALYFCASSVGGGQGANTEAFFGQGTRLTVV.

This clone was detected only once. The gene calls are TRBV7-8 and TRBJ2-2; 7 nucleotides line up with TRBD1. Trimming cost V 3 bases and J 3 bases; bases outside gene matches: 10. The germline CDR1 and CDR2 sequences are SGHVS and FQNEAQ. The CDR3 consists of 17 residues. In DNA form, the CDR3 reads TGTGCCAGCAGCTTCCCGGGACAGTGGGGCGACACCGGGGAGCTGTTTTTT. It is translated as CASSFPGQWGDTGELFF.

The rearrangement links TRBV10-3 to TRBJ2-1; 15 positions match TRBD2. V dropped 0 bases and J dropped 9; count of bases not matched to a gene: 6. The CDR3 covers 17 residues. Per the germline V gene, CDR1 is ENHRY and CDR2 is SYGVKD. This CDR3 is CAISESGTSGGTAEQFF. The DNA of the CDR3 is TGTGCCATCAGTGAGTCCGGGACTAGCGGGGGGACGGCTGAGCAGTTCTTC.